The present T cell receptor beta chain was sequenced within a study of T cell responses to AZD1222 COVID-19 vaccine. Sequencing used immunoSEQ multiplex PCR; TCRdb keeps in-frame clones, though not all of them. The repertoire has 100,000 to 150,000 clones, 75% to 90% of them found once; the top ten carry approximately 4.7%. General observations from the study: Donor demographics were predominantly white British with a female majority; clonal diversity may be underestimated. Regions left unmutated in variants are reportedly the target of nearly half of spike-specific TCRs. After two AZD1222 doses, spike-specific TCR breadth and depth rose versus day 0.

To note about this clone: Its specificity is unknown.

Germline trimming cut 4 bases from V and 6 bases from J; bases unmatched to any gene: 9. The CDR3 has 14 amino acids. Germline-derived CDR1 and CDR2 are SGHRS and YFSETQ. The V gene is TRBV5-1, the J gene TRBJ1-1, with TRBD1 identical over 7 bases. Sequencing was performed on peripheral blood, taken 28 days after the second AZD1222 dose. This TCR derives from an adult who received the AZD1222 COVID-19 vaccine. CDR3 sequence (DNA): TGCGCCAGCAGCCCCCAAGGGGGCGCCGCTGAAGCTTTCTTT. It codes for CASSPQGGAAEAFF.